The sequence of this T cell receptor beta chain was determined in a study of T cells in Graves' hyperthyroidism and ophthalmopathy. General study points: Before onset, by a median of around 6.1 months, the model predicted ophthalmopathy.

Between the trimmed V and J ends, which lost 0 bases and 3 bases, there was a span of 10 bases. Germline CDR1 SGDLS, CDR2 YYNGEE. This CDR3 spans 15 amino acids. A remark on this clonotype: Its antigen remains unidentified.

Template material for amplifying TCR beta CDR3 regions consisted of RNA transcripts. The HTBI primer set drove a first-round RT-PCR of the TCR CDR3. TCRdb re-called the multiplex PCR reads with MiXCR, one entry per CDR3 protein. Of about 740,000 distinct CDR3 sequences detected, approximately 15% appear once; the ten largest clones hold 10%. Uncontrolled infection, other autoimmune disease, pregnancy or lactation disqualified patients from enrolment. This TCR was recovered from a woman younger than 30 with Graves' hyperthyroidism. Sequenced: blood. The V and J genes are TRBV9 and TRBJ2-1; D is perhaps TRBD2 (5 bases). The CDR3 DNA sequence: TGTGCCAGCAGCGTAGGCGGAGAGGGCTACAATGAGCAGTTCTTC. Translated, it gives CASSVGGEGYNEQFF.